This T cell receptor beta chain is drawn from a study of cytomegalovirus exposure and HLA in healthy donors. Whole-study context: Approximately 170 million T cells yielded under 130 million unique TCR beta sequences in earlier analysis. Whole-study results and caveats: Apparent HLA restriction characterized most CMV-associated TCR beta chains in a later analysis.

Primers included in the PCR were 60 Vbeta and 13 Jbeta primers. Original methodology: Unique TCR beta chains numbered around 75 million in a later analysis, with around 10 million shared. Assay: immunoSEQ multiplex PCR; the TCRdb copy retains only in-frame clones and omits some. The V and J calls and clone size were taken over from that table, and D and trimming were inferred from the DNA. The data show some 150,000 clones, around 80% seen once. Of note for this clone: Its matching antigen is unknown.

V gave up 4 bases and J gave up 0 bases, with 13 bases separating them. CDR1 and CDR2 (germline): SGHVS, FQNEAQ. This CDR3 region has 16 residues. The receptor's source is a man aged 40-50 years in good health and CMV-seronegative. The sequenced material came from PBMCs. The J gene is TRBJ1-5, the V gene TRBV7-8; maybe TRBD1 (5 bases). Here the CDR3 reads CASSSLTGFSNQPQHF. As DNA, the CDR3 is TGTGCCAGCAGCTCCTTAACAGGTTTTAGCAATCAGCCCCAGCATTTT.